This T cell receptor (beta chain) was identified in a study of Ad26.COV2.S vaccination and SARS-CoV-2 variants. Study as a whole: Intramuscularly, Ad26.COV2.S was given either once or twice, 56 days apart.

The V end was cut by 4 bases, the J end by 5 bases, with 19 bases between. This CDR3 contains 15 residues. Germline assignment: CDR1 SGHRS and CDR2 YFSETQ. The treatment is: around 19 received Ad26.COV2.S at low or high dose, single or two shots; about 5 received placebo; per-sample allocation not given. Sampling happened 63 days after the first vaccine or placebo injection. General observations from the study: Placebo recipients showed lower spike-specific TCR breadth than vaccinees.

On this clone: The antigen is undetermined.

Libraries were prepared by immunoSEQ multiplex PCR; TCRdb keeps only in-frame clonotypes and omits some of them. The profile shows 400,000 to 450,000 clones, 92% of them singletons. This sequence was found in a person between 18 and 60 years old who received the Ad26.COV2.S COVID-19 vaccine or a placebo. This chain connects TRBV5-1 to TRBJ2-7; perhaps D is TRBD1 or TRBD2 (5 bases each). The sample was peripheral blood, taken in a trial of Ad26.COV2.S vaccine versus placebo. CDR3 sequence: CASSLIPGPPDEQYF. The CDR3 DNA reads TGCGCCAGCAGCCTTATACCGGGACCCCCTGACGAGCAGTACTTC.